The rows below give T cell receptor beta chains drawn from one sample of a study of beta chain features in type 1 diabetes. TCRdb keeps only in-frame clones here, not all; method: immunoSEQ multiplex PCR. Among roughly 180,000 clones listed, more than 10% were seen once. What was sequenced was central memory CD4+ T cells from blood. Every receptor here comes from a woman between 18 and 29 years old in good health. Both conserved end residues are part of each CDR3. D genes are given only for firm matches. Size tells how often a clone was seen (once, few, many) or the class of an expanded clone, and some rows leave it out.

D gene	V gene	clone size	J gene	CDR3 protein	CDR3 DNA
TRBD2	TRBV7-9	-	TRBJ2-1	CASSFRLAGVNEQFF	TGTGCCAGCAGTTTCCGACTAGCGGGAGTGAATGAGCAGTTCTTC
-	TRBV6-5	-	TRBJ1-1	CASSHRGSSTEAFF	TGTGCCAGCAGTCATAGGGGGTCGAGTACTGAAGCTTTCTTT
-	TRBV5-1	-	TRBJ2-7	CASSSLKSASTYEQYF	TGCGCCAGCAGCTCCCTGAAGAGCGCAAGTACCTACGAGCAGTACTTC
-	TRBV4-2	-	TRBJ2-3	CASSQDLPPGSTDTQYF	TGTGCCAGCAGCCAAGACTTGCCGCCGGGATCCACAGATACGCAGTATTTT
-	TRBV28	few	TRBJ2-1	CASSLLGDHNEQFF	TGTGCCAGCAGTCTGCTAGGAGACCACAATGAGCAGTTCTTC
-	TRBV27	-	TRBJ2-3	CASSRGAGVTDTQYF	TGTGCCAGCAGTAGGGGGGCGGGGGTTACAGATACGCAGTATTTT
TRBD2	TRBV2	-	TRBJ2-6	CASRGGLAGTGANVLTF	TGTGCCAGCAGGGGAGGACTAGCGGGAACCGGGGCCAACGTCCTGACTTTC
-	TRBV14	-	TRBJ1-1	CASSQGGGQSEAFF	TGTGCCAGCAGCCAGGGAGGTGGGCAGAGTGAAGCTTTCTTT
-	TRBV29-1	-	TRBJ2-3	CSVVGAGTSTDTQYF	TGCAGCGTGGTGGGAGCGGGCACTAGCACAGATACGCAGTATTTT
-	TRBV5-1	-	TRBJ1-5	CASSLGQPNQPQHF	TGCGCCAGCAGCTTGGGACAGCCCAATCAGCCCCAGCATTTT
-	TRBV9	-	TRBJ2-7	CASSVSALAAKGQYF	TGTGCCAGCAGCGTTAGTGCGCTTGCGGCCAAAGGGCAGTACTTC
TRBD2	TRBV27	-	TRBJ2-5	CASSSGTSGSPYVGTQYF	TGTGCCAGCAGTTCCGGGACTAGCGGGAGTCCGTACGTGGGGACCCAGTACTTC
-	TRBV7-2	few	TRBJ1-2	CASSLSGNENYGYTF	TGTGCCAGCAGCTTATCGGGGAACGAAAACTATGGCTACACCTTC
TRBD2	TRBV7-3	-	TRBJ2-1	CASSLGRLAGSNEQFF	TGTGCCAGCAGCTTAGGTCGACTAGCGGGATCCAATGAGCAGTTCTTC
-	TRBV28	-	TRBJ1-5	CASRRTGNQPQHF	TGTGCCAGCAGAAGGACAGGCAATCAGCCCCAGCATTTT
TRBD2	TRBV28	few	TRBJ2-3	CASRPLAGLVGRDTQYF	TGTGCCAGCAGACCATTAGCGGGACTAGTTGGAAGGGATACGCAGTATTTT
-	TRBV4-1	few	TRBJ2-1	CASSHDLGAFDEQFF	TGCGCCAGCAGCCACGACCTTGGGGCATTCGATGAGCAGTTCTTC
-	TRBV9	-	TRBJ2-2	CASSVGSRANTGELFF	TGTGCCAGCAGCGTAGGGTCCAGGGCTAACACCGGGGAGCTGTTTTTT
TRBD2	TRBV7-9	-	TRBJ2-7	CASSFYRDYSYEQYF	TGTGCCAGCAGCTTTTACCGGGACTACTCCTACGAGCAGTACTTC
TRBD2	TRBV2	few	TRBJ2-5	CASRTGLAIQETQYF	TGTGCCAGCAGGACGGGACTAGCCATCCAAGAGACCCAGTACTTC
-	TRBV29-1	-	TRBJ2-1	CSSPGARSYNEQFF	TGCAGCTCCCCGGGTGCCCGCTCCTACAATGAGCAGTTCTTC
TRBD1	TRBV23-1	-	TRBJ2-7	CASSQSKGFGGQVRMVTYEQYF	TGCGCCAGCAGTCAATCCAAGGGGTTTGGGGGACAGGTTAGAATGGTAACCTACGAGCAGTACTTC
-	TRBV29-1	-	TRBJ1-2	CSVLVDGDYGYTF	TGCAGCGTCCTGGTGGACGGGGACTATGGCTACACCTTC
-	TRBV14	-	TRBJ2-3	CASSQGRQGTQYF	TGTGCCAGCAGCCAAGGGCGTCAGGGTACGCAGTATTTT
TRBD1	TRBV5-1	few	TRBJ2-5	CASAGTDQETQYF	TGCGCCAGCGCCGGGACAGACCAAGAGACCCAGTACTTC
TRBD2	TRBV11-2	-	TRBJ2-3	CASTKLLAGPPDTQYF	TGTGCCAGCACCAAACTATTAGCGGGACCCCCGGATACGCAGTATTTT
-	TRBV28	-	TRBJ2-3	CASSPPRESDTQYF	TGTGCCAGCAGTCCCCCCCGGGAGTCAGATACGCAGTATTTT
-	TRBV7-2	few	TRBJ2-2	CASSLGPSGANTGELFF	TGTGCCAGCAGTTTGGGGCCTTCAGGGGCGAACACCGGGGAGCTGTTTTTT
-	TRBV18	-	TRBJ2-3	CASSPGSTDTQYF	TGTGCCAGCTCCCCCGGGAGCACAGATACGCAGTATTTT
-	TRBV4-2	-	TRBJ1-5	CASSQRLQDSGQPQHF	TGTGCCAGCAGCCAAAGATTACAGGACAGCGGTCAGCCCCAGCATTTT
TRBD1	TRBV5-6	few	TRBJ2-7	CASSSGQGRNEQYF	TGTGCCAGCAGCTCGGGACAGGGTAGAAACGAGCAGTACTTC
TRBD1	TRBV30	few	TRBJ1-4	CACTTGGREKLFF	TGTGCCTGTACCACAGGGGGCAGGGAAAAACTGTTTTTT
TRBD2	TRBV5-5	-	TRBJ2-6	CASSLSGTTGANVLTF	TGTGCCAGCAGCTTGTCGGGGACTACTGGGGCCAACGTCCTGACTTTC
TRBD2	TRBV7-6	few	TRBJ2-7	CASSWETSGEQYF	TGTGCCAGCAGCTGGGAGACTAGCGGCGAGCAGTACTTC
-	TRBV7-9	-	TRBJ2-5	CASSLARFETQYF	TGTGCCAGCAGCTTAGCCAGATTCGAGACCCAGTACTTC
TRBD2	TRBV28	-	TRBJ2-5	CASRGGLQETQYF	TGTGCATCCCGGGGGGGACTACAAGAGACCCAGTACTTC
-	TRBV19	few	TRBJ2-2	CASSGGWELFF	TGTGCCAGTAGTGGAGGGTGGGAGCTGTTTTTT
TRBD1	TRBV29-1	few	TRBJ2-3	CSVGQGGPDTQYF	TGCAGCGTGGGACAGGGGGGGCCAGATACGCAGTATTTT
-	TRBV4-1	-	TRBJ2-1	CASSLAGENEQFF	TGCGCCAGCAGCTTGGCAGGGGAGAATGAGCAGTTCTTC
-	TRBV5-4	-	TRBJ2-5	CASSLIEVARGETQYF	TGTGCCAGCAGCTTGATCGAGGTAGCGAGGGGGGAGACCCAGTACTTC
-	TRBV7-8	many	TRBJ2-5	CASSSQGTRAETQYF	TGTGCCAGCAGCTCACAGGGGACTAGGGCAGAGACCCAGTACTTC
TRBD1	TRBV7-9	-	TRBJ1-5	CASSPNLQGRHSNQPQHF	TGTGCCAGCAGCCCAAACCTACAGGGGCGGCATAGCAATCAGCCCCAGCATTTT
TRBD2	TRBV4-3	-	TRBJ2-3	CASSQDTLAGQTDTQYF	TGCGCCAGCAGCCAAGATACGCTAGCGGGACAGACAGATACGCAGTATTTT
TRBD2	TRBV29-1	few	TRBJ2-7	CSVETSGSGYEQYF	TGCAGCGTCGAAACTAGCGGGAGTGGCTACGAGCAGTACTTC
-	TRBV18	-	TRBJ2-3	CASSDMASGTDTQYF	TGTGCCAGCTCCGATATGGCATCTGGCACAGATACGCAGTATTTT
TRBD1	TRBV9	few	TRBJ1-1	CASSVTGGIGTEAFF	TGTGCCAGCAGCGTTACAGGGGGGATTGGCACTGAAGCTTTCTTT
TRBD1	TRBV7-3	few	TRBJ2-7	CASSLSGDRGEQYF	TGTGCCAGCAGCTTAAGCGGGGACAGGGGCGAGCAGTACTTC
TRBD2	TRBV15	few	TRBJ2-3	CATSRTLAGPTDTQYF	TGTGCCACCAGCAGGACCCTAGCGGGTCCCACAGATACGCAGTATTTT
TRBD1	TRBV5-1	-	TRBJ2-5	CASSSGQGSETQYF	TGCGCCAGCAGCTCAGGACAGGGATCGGAGACCCAGTACTTC
-	TRBV30	few	TRBJ1-1	CAWIGFRKGYTEAFF	TGTGCCTGGATTGGATTCCGGAAGGGGTACACTGAAGCTTTCTTT
-	TRBV29-1	few	TRBJ1-5	CSVQEGSRNQPQHF	TGCAGCGTCCAGGAGGGGTCTCGCAATCAGCCCCAGCATTTT
-	TRBV15	few	TRBJ2-7	CATSVDRNGYEQYF	TGTGCCACCAGCGTCGACAGGAACGGGTACGAGCAGTACTTC
TRBD1	TRBV5-4	few	TRBJ2-7	CASSIRDRHHEQYF	TGTGCCAGCAGCATCCGGGACAGGCACCACGAGCAGTACTTC
-	TRBV30	few	TRBJ2-5	CAWVISQRRNF	TGTGCCTGGGTTATTTCTCAGCGCCGAAACTTC
-	TRBV5-1	-	TRBJ2-7	CASSTGGAYEQYF	TGCGCCAGCAGCACGGGTGGCGCCTACGAGCAGTACTTC
TRBD1	TRBV15	-	TRBJ1-2	CATSRERKTGDGYTF	TGTGCCACCAGCAGAGAAAGAAAGACAGGGGATGGCTACACCTTC